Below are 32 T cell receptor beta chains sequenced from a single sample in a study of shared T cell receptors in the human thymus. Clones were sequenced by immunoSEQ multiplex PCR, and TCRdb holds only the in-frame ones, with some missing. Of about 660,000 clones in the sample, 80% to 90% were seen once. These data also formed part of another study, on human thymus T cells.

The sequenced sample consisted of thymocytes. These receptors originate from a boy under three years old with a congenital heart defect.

Here the CDR3 reads CASSIYRKGADTQYF. The CDR3 DNA is TGTGCCAGTAGTATCTATCGTAAGGGGGCAGATACGCAGTATTTT. This chain joins TRBV19 and TRBJ2-3, with D perhaps TRBD1 (6 bases). This CDR3 contains 15 residues. Trimming took 3 bases from V and 4 from J, leaving 14 bases between them. Per germline, CDR1 LNHDA and CDR2 SQIVND (reference sequence).

The CDR3 spells CASSFGRALRGGQKETQYF. CDR3 sequence (DNA): TGCGCCAGCAGCTTTGGTCGGGCCCTACGGGGGGGCCAGAAAGAGACCCAGTACTTC. The chain couples TRBV5-1 to TRBJ2-5; 8 nucleotides align to TRBD2. The junction had 18 bases not matched to a gene; V was cut back by 2 bases and J by 3 bases. The CDR3 contains 19 residues. Germline V lookup: CDR1 SGHRS, CDR2 YFSETQ.

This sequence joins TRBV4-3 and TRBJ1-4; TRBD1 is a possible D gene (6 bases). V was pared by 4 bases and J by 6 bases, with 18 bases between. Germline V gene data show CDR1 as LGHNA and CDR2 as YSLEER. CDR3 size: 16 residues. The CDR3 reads CASSRDGQSGDEKLFF. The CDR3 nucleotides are TGCGCCAGCAGCCGCGACGGACAGTCTGGGGATGAAAAACTGTTTTTT.

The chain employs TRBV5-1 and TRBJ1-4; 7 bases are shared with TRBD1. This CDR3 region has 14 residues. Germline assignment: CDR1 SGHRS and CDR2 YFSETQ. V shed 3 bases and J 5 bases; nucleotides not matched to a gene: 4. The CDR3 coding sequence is TGCGCCAGCAGCTACTTGGGACAGAATGAAAAACTGTTTTTT. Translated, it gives CASSYLGQNEKLFF.

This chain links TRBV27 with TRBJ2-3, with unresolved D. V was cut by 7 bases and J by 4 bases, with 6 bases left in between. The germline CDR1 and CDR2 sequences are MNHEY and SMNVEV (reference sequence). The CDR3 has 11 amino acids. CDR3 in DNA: TGTGCCAGCACCTTCTCAGATACGCAGTATTTT. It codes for CASTFSDTQYF.

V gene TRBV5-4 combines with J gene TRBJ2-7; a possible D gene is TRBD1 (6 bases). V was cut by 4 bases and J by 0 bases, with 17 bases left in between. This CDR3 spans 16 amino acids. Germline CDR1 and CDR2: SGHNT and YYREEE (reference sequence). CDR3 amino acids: CASSPQGARSSYEQYF. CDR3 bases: TGTGCCAGCAGCCCACAGGGCGCCCGAAGCTCCTACGAGCAGTACTTC.

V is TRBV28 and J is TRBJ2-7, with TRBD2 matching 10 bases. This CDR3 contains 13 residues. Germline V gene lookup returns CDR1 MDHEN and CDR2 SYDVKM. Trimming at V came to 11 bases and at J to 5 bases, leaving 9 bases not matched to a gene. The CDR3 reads CAAELAGLNEQYF. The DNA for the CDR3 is TGTGCCGCAGAACTAGCGGGGCTTAACGAGCAGTACTTC.

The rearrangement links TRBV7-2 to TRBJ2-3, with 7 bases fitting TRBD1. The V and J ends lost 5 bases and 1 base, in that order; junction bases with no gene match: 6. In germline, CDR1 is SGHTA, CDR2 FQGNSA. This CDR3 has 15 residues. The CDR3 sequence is CASSHRGRGTDTQYF. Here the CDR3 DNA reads TGTGCCAGCAGCCACAGGGGACGCGGCACAGATACGCAGTATTTT.

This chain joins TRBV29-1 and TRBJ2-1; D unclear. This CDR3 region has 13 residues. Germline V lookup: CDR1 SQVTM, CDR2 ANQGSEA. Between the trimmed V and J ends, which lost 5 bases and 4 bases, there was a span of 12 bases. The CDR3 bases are TGCAGCGTTCTACCCTCCTTGTACAATGAGCAGTTCTTC. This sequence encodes CSVLPSLYNEQFF.

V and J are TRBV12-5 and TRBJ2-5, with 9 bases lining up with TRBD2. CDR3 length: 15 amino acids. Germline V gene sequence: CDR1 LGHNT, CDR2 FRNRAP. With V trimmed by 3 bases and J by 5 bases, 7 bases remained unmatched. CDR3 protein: CASGFLLAGMETQYF. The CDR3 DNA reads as TGTGCTAGTGGTTTTCTCCTAGCGGGGATGGAGACCCAGTACTTC.

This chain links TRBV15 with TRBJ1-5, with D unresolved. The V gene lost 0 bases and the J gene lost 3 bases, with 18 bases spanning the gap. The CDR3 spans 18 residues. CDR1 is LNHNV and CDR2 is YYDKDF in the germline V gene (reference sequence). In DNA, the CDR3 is TGTGCCACCAGCAGAGATCGCGGGCAGCAAGGCCCCAATCAGCCCCAGCATTTT. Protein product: CATSRDRGQQGPNQPQHF.

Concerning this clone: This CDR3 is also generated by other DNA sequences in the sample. In DNA form, the CDR3 reads TGCGCCAGCAGCTTGGGACTAGCGGGGGGCACAGATACGCAGTATTTT. Its translation: CASSLGLAGGTDTQYF. The rearrangement links TRBV5-1 to TRBJ2-3, with 12 positions matching TRBD2. The CDR3 is 16 residues long. Trimming cost V 0 bases and J 1 base; bases outside gene matches: 0. Germline V gene data show CDR1 as SGHRS and CDR2 as YFSETQ.

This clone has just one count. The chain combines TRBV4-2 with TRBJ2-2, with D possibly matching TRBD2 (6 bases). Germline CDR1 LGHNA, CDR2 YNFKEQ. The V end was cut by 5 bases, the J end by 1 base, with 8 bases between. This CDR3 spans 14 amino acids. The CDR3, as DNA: TGTGCCAGCAGCGCTAGCGAGAACACCGGGGAGCTGTTTTTT. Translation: CASSASENTGELFF.

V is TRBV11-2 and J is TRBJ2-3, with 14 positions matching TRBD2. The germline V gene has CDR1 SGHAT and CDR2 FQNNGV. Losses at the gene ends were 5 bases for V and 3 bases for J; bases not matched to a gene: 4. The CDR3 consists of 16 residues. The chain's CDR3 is CASSPRLAGGTDTQYF. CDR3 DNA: TGTGCCAGCAGCCCCCGACTAGCGGGAGGGACAGATACGCAGTATTTT.

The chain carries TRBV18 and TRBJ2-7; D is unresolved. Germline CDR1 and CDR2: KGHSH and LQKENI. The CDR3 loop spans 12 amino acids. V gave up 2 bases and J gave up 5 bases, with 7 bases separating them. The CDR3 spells CASSPEANEQYF. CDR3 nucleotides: TGTGCCAGCTCACCAGAGGCTAACGAGCAGTACTTC.

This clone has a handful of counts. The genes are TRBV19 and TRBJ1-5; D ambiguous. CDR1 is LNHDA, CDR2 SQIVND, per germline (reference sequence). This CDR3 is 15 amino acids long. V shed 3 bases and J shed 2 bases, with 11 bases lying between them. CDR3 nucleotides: TGTGCCAGTAGTATTCGGGTCAGCGGCAATCAGCCCCAGCATTTT. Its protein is CASSIRVSGNQPQHF. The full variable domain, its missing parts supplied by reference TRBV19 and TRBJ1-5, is DGGITQSPKYLFRKEGQNVTLSCEQNLNHDAMYWYRQDPGQGLRLIYYSQIVNDFQKGDIAEGYSVSREKKESFPLTVTSAQKNPTAFYLCASSIRVSGNQPQHFGDGTRLSIL.

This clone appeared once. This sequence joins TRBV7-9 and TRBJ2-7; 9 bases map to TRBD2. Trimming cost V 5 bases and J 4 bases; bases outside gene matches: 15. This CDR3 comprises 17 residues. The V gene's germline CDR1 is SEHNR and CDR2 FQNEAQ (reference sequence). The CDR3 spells CASSRPSGTPPLYEQYF. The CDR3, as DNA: TGTGCCAGCAGCCGACCTAGCGGGACCCCACCATTATACGAGCAGTACTTC.

The CDR3 nucleotides read TGTGCCAGTCGGTCCGACAGTCCCCTCTACGAGCAGTACTTC. Translating it yields CASRSDSPLYEQYF. The chain employs TRBV27 and TRBJ2-7; D is perhaps TRBD1 (5 bases). Germline values: CDR1 MNHEY, CDR2 SMNVEV (reference sequence). V lost 9 bases to trimming and J lost 3 bases, with 18 bases between them. The CDR3 runs 14 residues.

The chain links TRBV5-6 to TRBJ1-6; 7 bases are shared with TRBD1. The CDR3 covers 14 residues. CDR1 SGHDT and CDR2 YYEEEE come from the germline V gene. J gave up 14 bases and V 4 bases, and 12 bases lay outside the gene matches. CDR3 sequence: CASSQDRETGALHF. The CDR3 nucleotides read TGTGCCAGCAGCCAGGACCGCGAAACAGGGGCCCTCCACTTT.

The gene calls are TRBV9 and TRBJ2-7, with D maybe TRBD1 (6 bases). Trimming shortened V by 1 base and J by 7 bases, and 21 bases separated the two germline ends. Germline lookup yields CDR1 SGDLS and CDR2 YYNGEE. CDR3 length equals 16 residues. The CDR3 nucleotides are TGTGCCAGCAGCGTACGAAACGGGACACCAATCGGGGAGCAGTACTTC. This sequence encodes CASSVRNGTPIGEQYF.

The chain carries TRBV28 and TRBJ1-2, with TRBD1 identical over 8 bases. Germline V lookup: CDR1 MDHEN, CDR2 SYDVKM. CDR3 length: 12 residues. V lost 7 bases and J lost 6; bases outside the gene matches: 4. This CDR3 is CASIQGADGYTF. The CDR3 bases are TGTGCCAGCATTCAGGGGGCTGATGGCTACACCTTC.

DNA of the CDR3: TGTGCCAGCAGCTTAGTTTGGGGCCTGAACACTGAAGCTTTCTTT. Translating it yields CASSLVWGLNTEAFF. V gene TRBV11-2 combines with J gene TRBJ1-1; maybe TRBD1 (5 bases). V lost 1 base to trimming and J lost 0 bases, with 9 bases between them. Germline CDR1 is SGHAT and CDR2 is FQNNGV. The CDR3 has 15 amino acids. The full variable domain, rest sourced from reference TRBV11-2 and TRBJ1-1, is EAGVAQSPRYKIIEKRQSVAFWCNPISGHATLYWYQQILGQGPKLLIQFQNNGVVDDSQLPKDRFSAERLKGVDSTLKIQPAKLEDSAVYLCASSLVWGLNTEAFFGQGTRLTVV.

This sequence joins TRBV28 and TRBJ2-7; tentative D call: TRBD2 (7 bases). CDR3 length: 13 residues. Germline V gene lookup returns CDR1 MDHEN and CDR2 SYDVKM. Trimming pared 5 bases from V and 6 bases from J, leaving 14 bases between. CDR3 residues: CASSNGGQGEQYF. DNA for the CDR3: TGTGCCAGCAGTAACGGGGGGCAGGGCGAGCAGTACTTC.

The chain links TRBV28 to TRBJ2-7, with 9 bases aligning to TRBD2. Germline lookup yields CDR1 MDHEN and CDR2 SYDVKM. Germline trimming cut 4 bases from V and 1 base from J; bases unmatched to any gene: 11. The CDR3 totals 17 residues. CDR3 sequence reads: CASSSPLTSGDSYEQYF. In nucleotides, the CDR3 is TGTGCCAGCAGTTCCCCCTTGACTAGCGGAGATTCCTACGAGCAGTACTTC. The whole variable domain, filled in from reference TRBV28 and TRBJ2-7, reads DVKVTQSSRYLVKRTGEKVFLECVQDMDHENMFWYRQDPGLGLRLIYFSYDVKMKEKGDIPEGYSVSREKKERFSLILESASTNQTSMYLCASSSPLTSGDSYEQYFGPGTRLTVT.

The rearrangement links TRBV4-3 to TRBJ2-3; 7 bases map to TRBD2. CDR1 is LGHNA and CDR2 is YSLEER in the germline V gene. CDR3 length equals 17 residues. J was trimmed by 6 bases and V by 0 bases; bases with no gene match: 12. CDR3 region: CASSQERREIGGDTQYF. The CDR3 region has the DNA TGCGCCAGCAGCCAAGAGCGGCGGGAGATCGGTGGTGATACGCAGTATTTT.

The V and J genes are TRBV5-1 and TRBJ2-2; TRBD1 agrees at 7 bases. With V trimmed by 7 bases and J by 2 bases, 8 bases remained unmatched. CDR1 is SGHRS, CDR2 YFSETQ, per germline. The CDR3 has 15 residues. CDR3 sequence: CASSTTGANTGELFF. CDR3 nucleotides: TGCGCCAGCTCTACAACAGGGGCCAACACCGGGGAGCTGTTTTTT.

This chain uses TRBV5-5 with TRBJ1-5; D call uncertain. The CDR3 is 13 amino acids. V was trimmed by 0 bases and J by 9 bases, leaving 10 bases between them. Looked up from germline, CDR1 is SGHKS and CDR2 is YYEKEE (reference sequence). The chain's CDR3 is CASSLANRGPQHF. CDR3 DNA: TGTGCCAGCAGCTTGGCCAACCGGGGGCCCCAGCATTTT.

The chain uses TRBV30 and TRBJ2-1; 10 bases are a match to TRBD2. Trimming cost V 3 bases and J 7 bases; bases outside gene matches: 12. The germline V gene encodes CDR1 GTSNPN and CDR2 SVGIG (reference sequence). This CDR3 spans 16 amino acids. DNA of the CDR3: TGTGCCTGGAGGGCCCGGCGAGCGGGGGGGGAAAATGAGCAGTTCTTC. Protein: CAWRARRAGGENEQFF. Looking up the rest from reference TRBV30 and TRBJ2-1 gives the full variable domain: SQTIHQWPATLVQPVGSPLSLECTVEGTSNPNLYWYRQAAGRGLQLLFYSVGIGQISSEVPQNLSASRPQDRQFILSSKKLLLSDSGFYLCAWRARRAGGENEQFFGPGTRLTVL.

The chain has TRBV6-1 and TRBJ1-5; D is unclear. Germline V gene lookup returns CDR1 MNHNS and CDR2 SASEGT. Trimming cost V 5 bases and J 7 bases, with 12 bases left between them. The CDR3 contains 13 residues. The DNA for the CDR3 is TGTGCCAGCAGTTCGCGTATAGAGCAGCCCCAGCATTTT. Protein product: CASSSRIEQPQHF.

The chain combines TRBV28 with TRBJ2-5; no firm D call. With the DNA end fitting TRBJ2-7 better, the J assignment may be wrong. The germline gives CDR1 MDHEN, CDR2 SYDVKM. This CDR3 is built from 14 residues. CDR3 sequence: CASTPRLNLYEQYF. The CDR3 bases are TGTGCCAGCACCCCGCGACTGAACCTCTACGAGCAGTACTTC.

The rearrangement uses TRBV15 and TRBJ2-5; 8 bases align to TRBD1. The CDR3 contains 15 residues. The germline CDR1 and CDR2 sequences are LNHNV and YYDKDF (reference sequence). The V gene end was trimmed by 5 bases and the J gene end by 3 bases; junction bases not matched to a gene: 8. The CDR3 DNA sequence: TGTGCCACCAGCGGCATCGGACAGGGAGAAGAGACCCAGTACTTC. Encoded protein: CATSGIGQGEETQYF.

CDR3 sequence (DNA): TGTGCCAGCAGCTGGGGGACAGAGCGAGACTACGAGCAGTACTTC. Its translation: CASSWGTERDYEQYF. The rearrangement joins TRBV5-5 to TRBJ2-7, with 7 bases that match TRBD1. This CDR3 has 15 amino acids. CDR1 and CDR2 from the germline V gene are SGHKS and YYEKEE (reference sequence). V was pared by 3 bases and J by 3 bases, with 9 bases of the junction left unmatched.